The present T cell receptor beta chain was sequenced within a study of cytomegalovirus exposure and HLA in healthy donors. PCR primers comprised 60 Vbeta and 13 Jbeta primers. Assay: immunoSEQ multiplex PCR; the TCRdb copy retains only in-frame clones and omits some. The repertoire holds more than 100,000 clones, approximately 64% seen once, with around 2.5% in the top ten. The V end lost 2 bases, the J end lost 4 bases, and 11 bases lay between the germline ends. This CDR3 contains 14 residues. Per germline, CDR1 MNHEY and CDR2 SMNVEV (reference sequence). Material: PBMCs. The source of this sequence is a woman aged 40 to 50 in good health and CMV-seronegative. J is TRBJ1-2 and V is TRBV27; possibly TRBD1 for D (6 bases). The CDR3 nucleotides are TGTGCCAGCAGTTTAGGAGGACAGACCTATGGCTACACCTTC. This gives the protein CASSLGGQTYGYTF.